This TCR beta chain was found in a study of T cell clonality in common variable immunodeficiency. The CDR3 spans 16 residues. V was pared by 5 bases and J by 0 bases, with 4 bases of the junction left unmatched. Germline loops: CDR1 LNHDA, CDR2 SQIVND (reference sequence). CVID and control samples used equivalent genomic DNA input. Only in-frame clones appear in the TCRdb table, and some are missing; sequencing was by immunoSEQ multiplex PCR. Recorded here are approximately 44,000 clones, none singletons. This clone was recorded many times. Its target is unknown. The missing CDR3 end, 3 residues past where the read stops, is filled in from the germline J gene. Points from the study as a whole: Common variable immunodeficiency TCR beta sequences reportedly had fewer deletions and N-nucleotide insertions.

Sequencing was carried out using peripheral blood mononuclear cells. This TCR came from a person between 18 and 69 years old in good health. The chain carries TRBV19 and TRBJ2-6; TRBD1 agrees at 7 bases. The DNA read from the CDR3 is TGTGCCAGTAGTGCTACAGGGGTCTCTGGGGCCAACGTC. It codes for CASSATGVSGANV. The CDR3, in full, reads CASSATGVSGANVLTF. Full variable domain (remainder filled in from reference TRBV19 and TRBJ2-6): DGGITQSPKYLFRKEGQNVTLSCEQNLNHDAMYWYRQDPGQGLRLIYYSQIVNDFQKGDIAEGYSVSREKKESFPLTVTSAQKNPTAFYLCASSATGVSGANVLTFGAGSRLTVL.